The 27 T cell receptor beta chains given below trace back to one sample, sequenced in a study of naive and memory T cell subsets. Study-wide results and caveats: Especially in CD8 cells, naive repertoires contained a few larger clonotypes, possibly CD45RA-re-expressing memory cells.

Two oligonucleotides, mixed equimolar, formed the beta constant-region primer covering TRBC1 and TRBC2. Nested alpha and beta constant-region primers with the SP2 primer drove four PCR rounds on ligated cDNA. TCRdb reprocessed the UMI-ligation and nested PCR reads via MiXCR and lists one record per CDR3 protein. The repertoire holds more than 95,000 distinct CDR3 sequences, with about 14% as singletons. For these TCRs, the target antigens are not known. Sample: naive CD8+ T cells from blood. Receptors originate from a human donor in good health.

This chain connects TRBV7-3 to TRBJ2-7; 8 nucleotides line up with TRBD1. The germline CDR1 and CDR2 sequences are SGHTA and FQGTGA. CDR3 length equals 15 residues. The trim removed 4 bases at V and 2 bases at J, leaving 7 bases unmatched. CDR3 region: CASSSTGTGPYEQYF. As DNA, the CDR3 is TGTGCCAGCAGCTCTACCGGGACAGGACCCTACGAGCAGTACTTC.

CDR3 amino acids: CASSLAAGGYTF. CDR3 in DNA: TGTGCCAGCAGCTTAGCTGCTGGTGGCTACACCTTC. The chain has TRBV7-9 and TRBJ1-2; the D is unclear. CDR1 and CDR2 (germline): SEHNR, FQNEAQ (reference sequence). This CDR3 region has 12 residues. V was shortened by 0 bases and J by 7 bases, with 6 bases between the two germline ends.

This clonotype was detected only a few times. The chain employs TRBV7-3 and TRBJ2-5, with 7 bases lining up with TRBD2. The CDR3 has 14 amino acids. With V trimmed by 1 base and J by 3 bases, 2 bases remained unmatched. Germline CDR1 reads SGHTA; CDR2 reads FQGTGA. The CDR3 coding sequence is TGTGCCAGCAGCTTAATGGGGGGGGAAGAGACCCAGTACTTC. It yields the protein CASSLMGGEETQYF.

The gene calls are TRBV11-2 and TRBJ2-1; 13 bases line up with TRBD2. V was clipped by 1 base and J by 8 bases; unmatched bases: 14. The length of the CDR3 is 19 residues. CDR1 and CDR2 (germline): SGHAT, FQNNGV. CDR3 coding DNA: TGTGCCAGCAGCTTAGGGCGGTTCCTAGGACTAGCGGGAGAACATGAGCAGTTCTTC. It specifies CASSLGRFLGLAGEHEQFF.

This clonotype was detected a few times. The chain has TRBV27 and TRBJ1-5; 7 nucleotides match TRBD1. V dropped 4 bases and J dropped 7; count of bases not matched to a gene: 7. The CDR3 extends over 14 amino acids. Germline V gene lookup returns CDR1 MNHEY and CDR2 SMNVEV (reference sequence). CDR3 region: CASSSVQGGQPQHF. CDR3 nucleotides: TGTGCCAGCAGTTCTGTCCAGGGGGGGCAGCCCCAGCATTTT.

The V gene is TRBV7-9, the J gene TRBJ2-2, with D unresolved. Germline loops: CDR1 SEHNR, CDR2 FQNEAQ (reference sequence). Trimming shortened V by 8 bases and J by 0 bases, and 10 bases separated the two germline ends. This CDR3 has 14 amino acids. As DNA, the CDR3 is TGTGCCAGCCGCTCGGAGACGAACACCGGGGAGCTGTTTTTT. Translated, it gives CASRSETNTGELFF.

The table lists this clonotype with many counts. The genes are TRBV29-1 and TRBJ2-7; the D gene is possibly TRBD1 (5 bases). The CDR3 covers 13 residues. Germline lookup yields CDR1 SQVTM and CDR2 ANQGSEA. Trimming pared 6 bases from V and 0 bases from J, leaving 12 bases between. The CDR3 region is CSVRTPSSYEQYF. CDR3 sequence (DNA): TGCAGCGTAAGGACACCGAGCTCCTACGAGCAGTACTTC.

The sample holds a few counts of this clonotype. V gene TRBV7-8 combines with J gene TRBJ2-7; TRBD2 is a possible D gene (7 bases). The CDR3 is 14 amino acids. Trimming removed 1 base from V and 3 bases from J, with 10 bases in between. Germline CDR1 is SGHVS and CDR2 is FQNEAQ. CDR3 DNA sequence: TGTGCCAGCAGCTTAGGAGGGGGGGGCTACGAGCAGTACTTC. The encoded protein is CASSLGGGGYEQYF. Filled out from reference TRBV7-8 and TRBJ2-7, the complete variable domain reads GAGVSQSPRYKVAKRGQDVALRCDPISGHVSLFWYQQALGQGPEFLTYFQNEAQLDKSGLPSDRFFAERPEGSVSTLKIQRTQQEDSAVYLCASSLGGGGYEQYFGPGTRLTVT.

The chain is built from TRBV12-3 or TRBV12-4 and TRBJ2-7, with unresolved D. Trimming took off 4 bases at V and 0 bases at J, with 10 bases between the two ends. This CDR3 is 14 amino acids long. CDR3: CASSSDGYSYEQYF. CDR3 in DNA: TGTGCCAGCAGTTCCGACGGGTACTCCTACGAGCAGTACTTC.

The table lists this clonotype with a few counts. This chain links TRBV11-2 with TRBJ2-1; 11 bases are shared with TRBD2. The CDR3 loop spans 14 amino acids. Germline CDR1 and CDR2: SGHAT and FQNNGV. The V segment lost 5 bases and the J segment 5 bases; nucleotides outside the gene matches: 2. In DNA form, the CDR3 reads TGTGCCAGCAGCCCGGGACTAGCGGACAATGAGCAGTTCTTC. Translating gives CASSPGLADNEQFF.

The chain carries TRBV27 and TRBJ1-1, with D possibly being TRBD1 (6 bases). The CDR3 spans 14 residues. CDR1 and CDR2 (germline): MNHEY, SMNVEV (reference sequence). Trimming pared 6 bases from V and 8 bases from J, leaving 19 bases between. In nucleotides, the CDR3 is TGTGCCAGCAGCCCATTCGCGGGACACAGAGAAGCTTTCTTT. It yields the protein CASSPFAGHREAFF.

This chain uses TRBV7-9 with TRBJ2-7; D is perhaps TRBD2 (6 bases). V was trimmed by 1 base and J by 0 bases, leaving 13 bases between them. The CDR3 covers 16 residues. Germline lookup yields CDR1 SEHNR and CDR2 FQNEAQ (reference sequence). CDR3 protein: CASSLVWDSNSYEQYF. In nucleotides, the CDR3 is TGTGCCAGCAGCTTAGTGTGGGACTCTAACTCCTACGAGCAGTACTTC.

Many counts were recorded for this clonotype. The chain is built from TRBV20-1 and TRBJ1-5; D ambiguous. The V gene lost 0 bases and the J gene lost 2 bases, with 11 bases spanning the gap. This CDR3 is built from 15 residues. CDR1 and CDR2 from the germline V gene are DFQATT and SNEGSKA (reference sequence). The CDR3 DNA reads as TGCAGTGCTAGAGATCGCTGGCAGGGCAATCAGCCCCAGCATTTT. Its protein is CSARDRWQGNQPQHF.

V usage is TRBV4-3 and J usage is TRBJ2-7; 9 positions match TRBD1. The CDR3 has 15 residues. Germline V CDR1 and CDR2: LGHNA, YSLEER. Unmatched junction bases numbered 8, after V lost 1 base and J lost 7 bases. CDR3 protein: CASSQGQGDQGEQYF. CDR3 nucleotide sequence: TGCGCCAGCAGCCAAGGACAGGGGGATCAAGGAGAGCAGTACTTC.

The table lists this clonotype with a few counts. The V call is TRBV3-1, the J call TRBJ1-1; TRBD1 aligns across 8 bases. Per the germline V gene, CDR1 is LGHDT and CDR2 is YNNKEL (reference sequence). Trimming removed 4 bases from V and 6 bases from J; junction bases left unmatched: 19. This CDR3 region has 18 residues. CDR3 in DNA: TGTGCCAGCAGCCTAGGGTCTTGGACAGGGATGTTTGTCGCTGAAGCTTTCTTT. Translated, it gives CASSLGSWTGMFVAEAFF.

This clonotype appeared a few times. The chain is built from TRBV4-3 and TRBJ2-1; 7 bases map to TRBD2. Looked up from germline, CDR1 is LGHNA and CDR2 is YSLEER. The V gene end was trimmed by 0 bases and the J gene end by 9 bases; junction bases not matched to a gene: 11. There are 16 residues in the CDR3. CDR3 in DNA: TGCGCCAGCAGCCAAGATCGCGGGGGACCCCTTAGTGAGCAGTTCTTC. The encoded protein is CASSQDRGGPLSEQFF.

The rearrangement uses TRBV4-3 and TRBJ1-2; D gene ambiguous. V dropped 0 bases and J dropped 8 bases, with 13 bases sitting between them. The CDR3 covers 14 residues. Germline CDR1 LGHNA, CDR2 YSLEER. The CDR3 bases are TGCGCCAGCAGCCAAGATCTGGGCCCTAGGGGCTACACCTTC. It encodes CASSQDLGPRGYTF.

This clonotype was seen ten or more times. J is TRBJ2-3 and V is TRBV4-1; 8 bases align to TRBD1. Germline V gene lookup returns CDR1 MGHRA and CDR2 YSYEKL. J gave up 0 bases and V 3 bases, and 2 bases lay outside the gene matches. CDR3 length: 15 amino acids. The CDR3 loop is CASSQDRESTDTQYF. The CDR3 nucleotides are TGCGCCAGCAGCCAGGACAGGGAAAGCACAGATACGCAGTATTTT.

V and J are TRBV16 and TRBJ1-2; D gene ambiguous. V was pared by 4 bases and J by 8 bases, with 11 bases between. CDR1 KGHSY and CDR2 FQNENV come from the germline V gene. The CDR3 sequence is 12 residues long. The DNA of the CDR3 is TGTGCCAGCAGCCCCGGGATGCAGGGCTACACCTTC. It is translated as CASSPGMQGYTF.

This clonotype was seen only a few times. The chain joins TRBV7-9 to TRBJ2-1; D remains ambiguous. This CDR3 has 13 residues. CDR1 is SEHNR, CDR2 FQNEAQ, per germline (reference sequence). V shed 5 bases and J shed 8 bases, with 13 bases lying between them. The CDR3 region is CASSPRLGDEQFF. The CDR3 nucleotides are TGTGCCAGCAGCCCGCGCTTGGGTGATGAGCAGTTCTTC.

The chain is built from TRBV4-3 and TRBJ2-1; D may correspond to TRBD1 or TRBD2 (6 bases each). The length of the CDR3 is 16 residues. The germline CDR1 and CDR2 sequences are LGHNA and YSLEER. V lost 1 base and J 5 bases, leaving 15 bases between the germline ends. The CDR3 is CASSQGLGGLNNEQFF. The CDR3 bases are TGCGCCAGCAGCCAAGGTTTAGGGGGGCTTAACAATGAGCAGTTCTTC.

The CDR3 DNA is TGTGCCAGCAGCCACGTCGCGTCCTGGACGACTGAGCAGTTCTTC. This sequence encodes CASSHVASWTTEQFF. The V and J genes are TRBV7-6 and TRBJ2-1; D remains ambiguous. CDR1 and CDR2 from the germline V gene are SGHVS and FNYEAQ. The CDR3 loop spans 15 amino acids. The V gene lost 5 bases and the J gene lost 9 bases, with 20 bases spanning the gap.

The genes are TRBV27 and TRBJ2-3, with D maybe TRBD2 (6 bases). V was trimmed by 3 bases and J by 5 bases, leaving 12 bases between them. Germline assignment: CDR1 MNHEY and CDR2 SMNVEV (reference sequence). CDR3 length equals 14 residues. The CDR3 region has the DNA TGTGCCAGCAGTTTGACTAGTGGGATAGATACGCAGTATTTT. This translates into CASSLTSGIDTQYF.

Many counts were recorded for this clonotype. The chain has TRBV5-4 and TRBJ1-2; D call uncertain. This CDR3 is 13 amino acids long. V lost 4 bases and J lost 4, with 11 bases in between. Germline V gene lookup returns CDR1 SGHNT and CDR2 YYREEE (reference sequence). The CDR3 spells CASSGPYLYGYTF. In DNA, the CDR3 is TGTGCCAGCAGCGGACCCTACCTCTATGGCTACACCTTC.

In its sample, this clonotype was seen many times. The J gene is TRBJ2-1, the V gene TRBV5-1; no firm D call. V gave up 0 bases and J gave up 8 bases, with 3 bases separating them. This CDR3 region has 11 residues. Germline CDR1 and CDR2: SGHRS and YFSETQ. DNA of the CDR3: TGCGCCAGCAGCTTGGGTTATGAGCAGTTCTTC. Residues: CASSLGYEQFF. Full variable domain (outside the CDR3, taken from reference TRBV5-1 and TRBJ2-1): KAGVTQTPRYLIKTRGQQVTLSCSPISGHRSVSWYQQTPGQGLQFLFEYFSETQRNKGNFPGRFSGRQFSNSRSEMNVSTLELGDSALYLCASSLGYEQFFGPGTRLTVL.

This clonotype was found many times. The chain joins TRBV3-1 to TRBJ2-2; 9 bases are shared with TRBD1. The CDR3 is made up of 16 amino acids. Trimming cost V 4 bases and J 1 base; bases outside gene matches: 4. CDR1 is LGHDT and CDR2 is YNNKEL in the germline V gene (reference sequence). CDR3 sequence reads: CASSRRQGVNTGELFF. Written as DNA, the CDR3 is TGTGCCAGCAGCCGCCGACAGGGGGTGAACACCGGGGAGCTGTTTTTT.

This clonotype was counted a few times. The chain uses TRBV12-3 or TRBV12-4 and TRBJ2-1; TRBD2 matches 7 bases. The CDR3 sequence is 14 residues long. V trimming: 3 bases; J trimming: 6 bases; junction bases outside the gene matches: 5. The CDR3 spells CASSFAGAPNEQFF. Here the CDR3 DNA reads TGTGCCAGCAGTTTCGCGGGAGCACCCAATGAGCAGTTCTTC.